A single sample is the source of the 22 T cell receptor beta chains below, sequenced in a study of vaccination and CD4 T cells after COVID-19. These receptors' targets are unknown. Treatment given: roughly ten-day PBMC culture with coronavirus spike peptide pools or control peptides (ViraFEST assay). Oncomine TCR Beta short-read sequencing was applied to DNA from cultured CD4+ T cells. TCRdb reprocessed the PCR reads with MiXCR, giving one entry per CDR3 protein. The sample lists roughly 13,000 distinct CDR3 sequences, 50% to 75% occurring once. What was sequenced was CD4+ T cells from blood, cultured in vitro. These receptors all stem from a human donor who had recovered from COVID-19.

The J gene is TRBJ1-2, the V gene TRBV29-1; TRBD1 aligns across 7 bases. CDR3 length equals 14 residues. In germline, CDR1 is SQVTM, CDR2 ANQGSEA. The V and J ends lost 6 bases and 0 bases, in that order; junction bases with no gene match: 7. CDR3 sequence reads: CSVGRQGANYGYTF. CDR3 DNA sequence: TGCAGCGTCGGTCGACAGGGAGCTAACTATGGCTACACCTTC.

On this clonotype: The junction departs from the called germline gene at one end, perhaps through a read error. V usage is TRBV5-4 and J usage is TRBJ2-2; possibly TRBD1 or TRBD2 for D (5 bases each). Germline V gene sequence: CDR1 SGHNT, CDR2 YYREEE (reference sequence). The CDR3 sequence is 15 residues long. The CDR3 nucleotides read TGTGCCAGCAGCCCCGGGACGGCCGACACCGGGAAGCTGTTTTTT. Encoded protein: CASSPGTADTGKLFF.

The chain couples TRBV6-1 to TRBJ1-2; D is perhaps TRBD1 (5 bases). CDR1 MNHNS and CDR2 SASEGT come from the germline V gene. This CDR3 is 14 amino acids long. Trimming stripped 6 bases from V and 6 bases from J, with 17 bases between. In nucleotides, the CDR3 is TGTGCCAGCAGCGGGCGGGCGGGCAGGGATGGCTACACCTTC. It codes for CASSGRAGRDGYTF.

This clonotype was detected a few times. This CDR3 is CASSIEGAGNQPQHF. The CDR3 DNA follows: TGTGCCAGTAGTATAGAGGGTGCGGGCAATCAGCCCCAGCATTTT. This sequence joins TRBV19 and TRBJ1-5; D is undetermined. CDR1 is LNHDA, CDR2 SQIVND, per germline (reference sequence). V lost 0 bases to trimming and J lost 2 bases, with 8 bases between them. The CDR3 sequence is 15 residues long.

For the CDR3, the DNA is TGCAGTGCGCACCCTCGGGGCCGACAGAACACCGGGGAGCTGTTTTTT. It specifies CSAHPRGRQNTGELFF. V is TRBV20-1 and J is TRBJ2-2, with D tentatively TRBD1 or TRBD2 (5 bases each). The germline CDR1 and CDR2 sequences are DFQATT and SNEGSKA (reference sequence). The CDR3 runs 16 residues. V was pared by 6 bases and J by 1 base, with 18 bases between.

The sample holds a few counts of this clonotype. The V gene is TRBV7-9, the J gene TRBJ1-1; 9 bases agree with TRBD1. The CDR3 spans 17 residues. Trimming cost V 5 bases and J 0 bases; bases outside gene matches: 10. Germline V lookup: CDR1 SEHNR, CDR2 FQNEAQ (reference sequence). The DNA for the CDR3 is TGTGCCAGCAGCAGAATAACAGGGGGCTTGATGAACACTGAAGCTTTCTTT. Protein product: CASSRITGGLMNTEAFF.

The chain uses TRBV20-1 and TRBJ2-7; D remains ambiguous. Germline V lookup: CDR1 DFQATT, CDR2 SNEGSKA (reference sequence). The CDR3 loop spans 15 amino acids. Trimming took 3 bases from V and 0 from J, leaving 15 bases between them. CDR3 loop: CSASDPVTGSYEQYF. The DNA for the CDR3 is TGCAGTGCTAGTGACCCAGTGACGGGCTCCTACGAGCAGTACTTC.

CDR3 DNA sequence: TGTGCCAGTAGTATAGACAGGGGAAGAGGCGAGCAGTACTTC. Translating it yields CASSIDRGRGEQYF. This chain connects TRBV19 to TRBJ2-7; a weak D match, TRBD1 (6 bases). Trimming cost V 0 bases and J 6 bases, with 12 bases left between them. This CDR3 region has 14 residues. Germline CDR1 and CDR2: LNHDA and SQIVND (reference sequence). The full variable domain, with the rest looked up from reference TRBV19 and TRBJ2-7, is DGGITQSPKYLFRKEGQNVTLSCEQNLNHDAMYWYRQDPGQGLRLIYYSQIVNDFQKGDIAEGYSVSREKKESFPLTVTSAQKNPTAFYLCASSIDRGRGEQYFGPGTRLTVT.

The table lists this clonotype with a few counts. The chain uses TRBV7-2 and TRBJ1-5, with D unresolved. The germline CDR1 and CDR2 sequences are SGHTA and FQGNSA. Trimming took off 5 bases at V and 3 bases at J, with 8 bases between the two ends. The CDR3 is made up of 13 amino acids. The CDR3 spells CASSLDHNQPQHF. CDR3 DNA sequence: TGTGCCAGCAGCCTTGACCACAATCAGCCCCAGCATTTT.

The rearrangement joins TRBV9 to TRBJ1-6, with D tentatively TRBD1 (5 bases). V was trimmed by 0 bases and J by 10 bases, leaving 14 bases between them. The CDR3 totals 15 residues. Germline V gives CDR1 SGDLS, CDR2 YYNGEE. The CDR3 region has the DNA TGTGCCAGCAGCGTAGGGGCAACTCGGGGCTCACCCCTCCACTTT. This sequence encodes CASSVGATRGSPLHF.

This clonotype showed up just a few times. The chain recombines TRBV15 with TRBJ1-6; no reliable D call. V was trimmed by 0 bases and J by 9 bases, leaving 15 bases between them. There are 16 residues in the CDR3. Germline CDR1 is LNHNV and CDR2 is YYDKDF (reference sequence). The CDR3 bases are TGTGCCACCAGCAGAGACCCCGGTCGAACGGGTTCACCCCTCCACTTT. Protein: CATSRDPGRTGSPLHF.

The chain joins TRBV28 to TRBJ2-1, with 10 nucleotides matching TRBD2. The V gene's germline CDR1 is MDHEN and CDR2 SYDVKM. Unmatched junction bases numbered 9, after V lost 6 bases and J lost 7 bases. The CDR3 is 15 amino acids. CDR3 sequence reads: CASRTSGPSGNEQFF. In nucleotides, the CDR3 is TGTGCCAGCAGGACTAGCGGGCCTTCGGGGAATGAGCAGTTCTTC.

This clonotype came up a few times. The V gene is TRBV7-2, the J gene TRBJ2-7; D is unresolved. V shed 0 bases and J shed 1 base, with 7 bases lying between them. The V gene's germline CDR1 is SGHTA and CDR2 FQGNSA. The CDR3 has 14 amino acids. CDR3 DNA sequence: TGTGCCAGCAGCTTAGCGGTTAATTCCTACGAGCAGTACTTC. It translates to CASSLAVNSYEQYF.

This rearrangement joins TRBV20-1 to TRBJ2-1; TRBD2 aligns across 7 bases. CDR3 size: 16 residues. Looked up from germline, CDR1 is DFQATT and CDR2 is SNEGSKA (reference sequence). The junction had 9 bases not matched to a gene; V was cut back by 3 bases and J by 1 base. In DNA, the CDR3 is TGCAGTGCTAGGCCCCGCCTAGCGGTATCCTACAATGAGCAGTTCTTC. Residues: CSARPRLAVSYNEQFF.

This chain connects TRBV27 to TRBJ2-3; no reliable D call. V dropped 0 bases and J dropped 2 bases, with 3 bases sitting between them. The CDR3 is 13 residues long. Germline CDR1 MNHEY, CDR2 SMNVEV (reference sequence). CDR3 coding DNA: TGTGCCAGCAGTTTATCGTACACAGATACGCAGTATTTT. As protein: CASSLSYTDTQYF.

The CDR3 coding sequence is TGTGCCAGCAGTTACGGGGACAGCAATCAGCCCCAGCATTTT. Its protein is CASSYGDSNQPQHF. The genes are TRBV6-2 or TRBV6-3 and TRBJ1-5; D perhaps matches TRBD1 (5 bases). The V and J ends lost 2 bases and 1 base respectively, with 6 bases between them. The CDR3 consists of 14 residues. The V gene's germline CDR1 is MNHEY and CDR2 SVGEGT.

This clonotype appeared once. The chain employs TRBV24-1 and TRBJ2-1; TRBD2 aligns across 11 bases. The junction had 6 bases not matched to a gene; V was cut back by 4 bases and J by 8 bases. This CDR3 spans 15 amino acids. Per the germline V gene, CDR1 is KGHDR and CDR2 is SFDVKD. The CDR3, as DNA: TGTGCCACCAGTGAAACTAGCGGGAGTGGCGATGAGCAGTTCTTC. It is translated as CATSETSGSGDEQFF.

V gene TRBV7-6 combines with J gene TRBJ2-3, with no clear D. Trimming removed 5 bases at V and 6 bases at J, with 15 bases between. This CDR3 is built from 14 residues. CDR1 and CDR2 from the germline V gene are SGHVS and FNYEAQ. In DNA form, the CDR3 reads TGTGCCAGCAGCCCCCGTGGTGAAACGGATACGCAGTATTTT. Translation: CASSPRGETDTQYF.

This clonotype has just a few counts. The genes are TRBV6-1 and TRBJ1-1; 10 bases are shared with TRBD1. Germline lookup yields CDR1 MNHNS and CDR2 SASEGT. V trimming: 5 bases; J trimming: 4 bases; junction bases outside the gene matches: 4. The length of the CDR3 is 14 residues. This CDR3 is CASSRQGASTEAFF. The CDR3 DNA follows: TGTGCCAGCAGTCGACAGGGGGCGAGCACTGAAGCTTTCTTT.

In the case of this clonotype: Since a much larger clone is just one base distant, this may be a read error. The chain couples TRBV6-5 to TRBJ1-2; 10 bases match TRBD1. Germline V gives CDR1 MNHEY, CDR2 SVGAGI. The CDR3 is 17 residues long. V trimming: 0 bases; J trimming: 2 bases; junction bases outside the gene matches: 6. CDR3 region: CASSYSGTGVANYGYTF. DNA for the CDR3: TGTGCCAGCAGTTACTCGGGGACAGGGGTCGCCAACTATGGCTACACCTTC.

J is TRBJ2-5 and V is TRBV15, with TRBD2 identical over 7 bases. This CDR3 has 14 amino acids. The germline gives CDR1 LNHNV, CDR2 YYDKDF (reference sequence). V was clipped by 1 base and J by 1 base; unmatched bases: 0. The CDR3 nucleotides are TGTGCCACCAGCAGAGGGACTAGCCAAGAGACCCAGTACTTC. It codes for CATSRGTSQETQYF.

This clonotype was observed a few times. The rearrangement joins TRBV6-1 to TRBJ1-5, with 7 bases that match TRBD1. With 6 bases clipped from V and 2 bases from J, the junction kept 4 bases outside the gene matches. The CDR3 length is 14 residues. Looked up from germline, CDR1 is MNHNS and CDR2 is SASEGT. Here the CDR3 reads CASRPTGGNQPQHF. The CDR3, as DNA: TGTGCCAGCAGGCCTACAGGGGGCAATCAGCCCCAGCATTTT.